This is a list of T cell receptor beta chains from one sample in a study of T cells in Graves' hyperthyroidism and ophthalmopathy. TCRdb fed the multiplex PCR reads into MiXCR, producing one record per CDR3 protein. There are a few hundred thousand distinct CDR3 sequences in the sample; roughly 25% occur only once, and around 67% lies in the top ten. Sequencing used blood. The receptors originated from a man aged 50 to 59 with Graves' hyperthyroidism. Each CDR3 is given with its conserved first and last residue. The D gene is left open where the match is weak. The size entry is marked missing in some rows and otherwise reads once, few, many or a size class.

DNA: TGTGCCAGCAGTAACTCGGACAGTGGTAATTCACCCCTCCACTTT
CDR3: CASSNSDSGNSPLHF
size: .
V: TRBV27
J: TRBJ1-6
D: .

DNA: TGTGCCAGCAGTGGAGACAGGGTAGAAAAACTGTTTTTT
CDR3: CASSGDRVEKLFF
size: .
V: TRBV2
J: TRBJ1-4
D: TRBD1

DNA: TGCAGTGCTAGAGAAGGACACACAGATACGCAGTATTTT
CDR3: CSAREGHTDTQYF
size: few
V: TRBV20-1
J: TRBJ2-3
D: .

DNA: TGTGCCAGCAGTCCGAATGACGCGTTCCGAGGCTACACCTTC
CDR3: CASSPNDAFRGYTF
size: .
V: TRBV2
J: TRBJ1-2
D: .

DNA: TGCAGTGCAAATCTAGCGGGTCTCTACAATGAGCAGTTCTTC
CDR3: CSANLAGLYNEQFF
size: few
V: TRBV20-1
J: TRBJ2-1
D: TRBD2

DNA: TGCAGTGCGAGCCACCCGACCGGGACTAGCGGGGAAGAGACCCAGTACTTC
CDR3: CSASHPTGTSGEETQYF
size: many
V: TRBV20-1
J: TRBJ2-5
D: TRBD2

DNA: TGCGCCAGCAGGCGGGACAGGGCATACAATGAGCAGTTCTTC
CDR3: CASRRDRAYNEQFF
size: few
V: TRBV5-1
J: TRBJ2-1
D: TRBD1

DNA: TGTGCCAGTAGTACCGGGACTTACACCGGGGAGCTGTTTTTT
CDR3: CASSTGTYTGELFF
size: .
V: TRBV19
J: TRBJ2-2
D: .

DNA: TGTGCCAGCAGCTTCGAAGCCAGCATGGGTACCGGGGAGCTGTTTTTT
CDR3: CASSFEASMGTGELFF
size: few
V: TRBV7-3
J: TRBJ2-2
D: .

DNA: TGTGCCAGCAGTTACTCGATCAGCATTTATGAGCAGTTCTTC
CDR3: CASSYSISIYEQFF
size: .
V: TRBV6-2/TRBV6-3
J: TRBJ2-1
D: .

DNA: TGTGCCACCACTCTAGTGAGTTTGAACACTGAAGCTTTCTTT
CDR3: CATTLVSLNTEAFF
size: many
V: TRBV6-1
J: TRBJ1-1
D: .

DNA: TGCAGTGCTAGCGGGAGTCCCTACGAGCAGTACTTC
CDR3: CSASGSPYEQYF
size: few
V: TRBV20-1
J: TRBJ2-7
D: .

DNA: TGTGCCATCAGTGAGTCGAGTGGCTACACCTTC
CDR3: CAISESSGYTF
size: .
V: TRBV10-3
J: TRBJ1-2
D: .

DNA: TGTGCCAGCAGTCTACCAGGGACTAGCGGGAACTACGAGCAGTACTTC
CDR3: CASSLPGTSGNYEQYF
size: .
V: TRBV28
J: TRBJ2-7
D: TRBD2